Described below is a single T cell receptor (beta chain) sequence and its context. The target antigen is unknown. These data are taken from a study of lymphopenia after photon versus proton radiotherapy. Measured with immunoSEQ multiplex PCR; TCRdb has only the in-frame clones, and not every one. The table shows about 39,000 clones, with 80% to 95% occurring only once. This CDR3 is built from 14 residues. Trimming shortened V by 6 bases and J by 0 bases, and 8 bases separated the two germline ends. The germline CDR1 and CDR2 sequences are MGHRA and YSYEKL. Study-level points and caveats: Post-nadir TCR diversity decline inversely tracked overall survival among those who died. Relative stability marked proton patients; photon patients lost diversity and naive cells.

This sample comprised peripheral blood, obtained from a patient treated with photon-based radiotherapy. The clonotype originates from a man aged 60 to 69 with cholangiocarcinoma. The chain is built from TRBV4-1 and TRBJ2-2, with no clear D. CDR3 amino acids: CASRLTANTGELFF. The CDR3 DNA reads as TGCGCCAGCAGGCTTACAGCGAACACCGGGGAGCTGTTTTTT.